This TCR beta chain was sequenced for a study of blood T cell repertoires in COVID-19. Study-wide background: The cDNA or gDNA used as material had been derived from T cells, B-cell-depleted T cells, or PBMCs.

V was shortened by 7 bases and J by 0 bases, with 15 bases between the two germline ends. Germline V gene lookup returns CDR1 GTSNPN and CDR2 SVGIG (reference sequence). The CDR3 sequence is 14 residues long. Clinical histories supplied by participants themselves formed the basis of cohort assignment. How the authors handled the data: The assay estimated nucleated cells by amplifying reference gene primers. The repertoire was sequenced with immunoSEQ multiplex PCR; TCRdb's copy has only in-frame clones and lacks some. The V and J calls and the clone size are those of that table, but D and trimming were determined from the DNA. The sample lists 150,000 or so clones, around 82% seen once, with 15% to 20% in the top ten.

V and J are TRBV30 and TRBJ1-1, with a weak D call TRBD1 (6 bases). The sample consisted of PBMCs or T cells enriched from blood (not recorded which). The receptor was isolated from a man aged 55 to 70 who had recovered from COVID-19. The CDR3: CASSGGAVNTEAFF. The CDR3 DNA reads as TGTGCCTCCTCCGGGGGGGCCGTGAACACTGAAGCTTTCTTT.